This T cell receptor (beta chain) was found in a study of naive and memory T cell subsets (dated by TCRdb to about 2017). General notes on the study: An open-source, UMI-based TCR alpha and beta sequencing pipeline was applied to sorted naive and memory peripheral blood T cell subsets. Complete agreement was observed between the functional CMV T cell responses and the IgG serology results. RNA was DNase-treated and reverse transcribed with TCR constant-region primers, mostly using SuperScript III.

This clonotype was observed many times. The clone's antigen remains unknown. The record has no base qualities; no much larger clone is one base away. From the second PCR step onward, the TCR alpha chain libraries and the TCR beta chain libraries were amplified separately. Donor CMV status was determined by IFNgamma production from CD4+ T cells after overnight stimulation of fresh PBMCs with CMV viral lysate. CD4 T cells were positively selected using Miltenyi beads, after which CD8 T cells were positively selected from the CD4-negative fraction. Cells stained for CD3, CD4, CD8, CD45RA, CD27 and a live/dead dye were sorted on a BD Aria II into four subsets by CD45RA and CD27. Blood came from three healthy volunteers, each fractionated into CD4 and CD8 T cells and then into four differentiation subsets. About 110 ml of peripheral blood was taken from each donor, and PBMC were separated by density-gradient centrifugation on Ficoll-Paque PLUS. Sorted cells were lysed in RLT buffer, and RNA was extracted with a Qiagen RNeasy kit and stored at -80°C.

From the germline V gene, CDR1 is SGHAT and CDR2 is FQNNGV. The junction shows trimming of 4 bases on V and 5 bases on J, plus 19 bases between the germline ends. Taken from cysteine to phenylalanine, the CDR3 has 16 residues. Solely the CDR3 DNA is kept, with 48 bases framed from the first base. Library creation used UMI-ligation and nested PCR. An equimolar mix of two oligonucleotides covering both TRBC1 and TRBC2 was used as the beta constant-region primer. Four rounds of PCR, combining the SP2 primer with nested alpha and beta constant-region primers, were used to amplify the ligated cDNA. A single-stranded oligonucleotide carrying the SP2 primer and a 12-nucleotide UMI was ligated to the 3' end of the cDNA by T4 RNA ligase 1. Incubation of the ligation reaction lasted about 19-24 hours at 16 degrees C. PCR2 was typically run as a SYBR Green qPCR and stopped at a predetermined threshold to prevent over-amplification. Agencourt AMPure XP magnetic beads were used for all purifications after the first. Libraries were quantified by Qubit and checked on a TapeStation, where a main peak was expected near 650 bp. Pooled libraries were sequenced on an Illumina MiSeq with v2 2x251 paired-end kits, typically giving roughly 0.95-2.3 million reads per sample. Each sample's library went into the pool at approximately 4 nM, and about 5-8% PhiX was added to help with cluster recognition. For the original study's pipeline: FASTQ reads processed by Demultiplexor were assigned V and J genes by Decombinator through tag matching that tolerated a single base-pair mismatch. By using UMIs, Collapsinator corrected both sequencing errors and the frequency errors caused by PCR heterogeneity. TCRs were translated and CDR3s were extracted from the conserved cysteine to the FGXG phenylalanine by CDR3Translator, with non-productive sequences being flagged. Gini, Shannon entropy and inverse Simpson indices were computed after subsampling the repertoires to the same number of UMI-defined TCRs. Clonotype abundance distributions were fitted to a power law by maximum likelihood within the linear range. On one naive CD8 sample, the pipeline and MIGEC gave similar UMI counts, unique TCR numbers and clonal distributions. One analysis removed from the naive repertoire any naive TCRs that were also present in any memory subset from the same donor. Repertoires were searched for around 7,300 CMV-associated CDR3 sequences compiled from VDJdb and a published dataset. TCRdb itself trimmed the public reads at Q25 with fastp, ran MiXCR and retained productive beta chains. Each CDR3 protein appears once, grouped with its most common genes and DNA. The V and J calls here are based on TCRdb, not the publication. For this sample the table gives 85,000 to 130,000 distinct CDR3 sequences, of which around 13% were detected only once. The top ten clonotypes cover around 3% of the sample.

Overall study results and their limits: After error correction, only a single occurrence was seen for over 95% of naive TCR sequences, so much steeper abundance distributions were produced than in memory subsets. Single alpha or beta chain sequences, rather than paired alpha/beta receptors, were used to define clonotypes. The repertoire findings for the naive and memory subsets could not be validated, as no ground truth was available. A power law was followed by TCR abundance, with an exponent that differed between naive and memory subsets but was consistent across the three individuals. A few larger clonotypes were present in naive repertoires, particularly the CD8 repertoires, and these clonotypes were possibly memory cells re-expressing CD45RA. RNA-based TCR counts may be affected by expression changes linked to T cell activation and differentiation. In both CD4 and CD8 cells, going from naive through CM, EM and EMRA, the Gini index went up while Shannon and inverse Simpson diversity went down.

Sequenced: naive CD8+ T cells from blood. The intended sense of this specimen's cell subset or site label: naive T cells, CD45RA high CD27+. The rearrangement combines TRBV11-2 with TRBJ2-3, with the D call perhaps TRBD1 or TRBD2, as 5 bases match in each case. The receptor was derived from a human donor in good health. The DNA reads TGTGCCAGCAGCTCGAACCGGGACGTGCTGGTAGATACGCAGTATTTT. The translation is CASSSNRDVLVDTQYF.